This T cell receptor beta chain was retrieved from a study of shared clonotypes between healthy human individuals. The wider study: The cohort had two women and a few men, ages 18 to 49.

The CDR3 consists of 15 residues. V shed 6 bases and J shed 1 base, with 12 bases lying between them. Per the germline V gene, CDR1 is MDHEN and CDR2 is SYDVKM. Assay used: immunoSEQ multiplex PCR; TCRdb lists only in-frame clones, some missing. The table includes just over 2,000,000 clones, approximately 94% detected once. CD45RO negativity and positive selection for CCR7 defined naive CD8 cells, a population that excluded terminally differentiated effector memory CD45RA+ cells. Source material: naive CD8+ T cells sorted from blood. The clonotype comes from a man between 18 and 35 years old in good health. The V call is TRBV28, the J call TRBJ1-4, with D tentatively TRBD1 (6 bases). The CDR3 coding sequence is TGTGCCAGCAGCACAAACAGGGAAACTAATGAAAAACTGTTTTTT. Its translation is CASSTNRETNEKLFF.